A selection of T cell receptor beta chains follows, all from one sample in a study of T cells after yellow fever vaccination. Via MiXCR, TCRdb re-called the 5' RACE reads, giving one row per CDR3 protein. Of 200,000 to 300,000 distinct CDR3 sequences in the sample, approximately 13% were seen once. Material: CD4+ T cells sorted from PBMCs, obtained 45 days after the yellow fever booster vaccination. The source of these receptors is a man younger than 45 who received the YFV17D yellow fever vaccine. Each CDR3 is given with its conserved first and last residue. D genes are given only for firm matches. Rows give clone size only sometimes, using once, few, many, or a class for an expanded clone.

j_gene | d_gene | v_gene | abundance | CDR3aa | CDR3nt
TRBJ2-1 | NA | TRBV5-1 | NA | CASSVEGSSYNEQFF | TGCGCCAGCAGCGTGGAAGGTAGCTCCTACAATGAGCAGTTCTTC
TRBJ2-2 | NA | TRBV11-2 | few | CASSLSSISGNTGELFF | TGTGCCAGCAGCTTAAGCTCGATTAGCGGGAACACCGGGGAGCTGTTTTTT
TRBJ2-6 | NA | TRBV18 | NA | CASSPVDTYSGANVLTF | TGTGCCAGCTCACCGGTCGACACATACTCTGGGGCCAACGTCCTGACTTTC
TRBJ2-4 | TRBD2 | TRBV25-1 | NA | CASSGEGAKNIQYF | TGTGCCAGCAGTGGGGAGGGCGCCAAAAACATTCAGTACTTC
TRBJ2-7 | NA | TRBV29-1 | NA | CSVVQGNRAYEQYF | TGCAGCGTTGTTCAGGGCAATAGGGCCTACGAGCAGTACTTC
TRBJ2-3 | NA | TRBV24-1 | NA | CATSDPGGAVHDTQYF | TGTGCCACCAGTGACCCTGGGGGAGCCGTTCACGATACGCAGTATTTT
TRBJ1-5 | TRBD1 | TRBV10-3 | NA | CAISRTGEGQPQHF | TGTGCCATCAGCCGGACAGGGGAAGGTCAGCCCCAGCATTTT
TRBJ2-7 | NA | TRBV27 | NA | CASSSWVSYEQYF | TGTGCCAGCAGTTCGTGGGTTTCCTACGAGCAGTACTTC
TRBJ2-2 | TRBD2 | TRBV7-6 | many | CASSLLGLAGTNTGELFF | TGTGCCAGCAGCTTGCTCGGACTAGCGGGAACGAACACCGGGGAGCTGTTTTTT
TRBJ1-2 | NA | TRBV12-3/TRBV12-4 | few | CASSLAGTRAYGYTF | TGTGCCAGCAGTTTAGCTGGGACGCGAGCATATGGCTACACCTTC
TRBJ2-3 | NA | TRBV24-1 | NA | CATRATQYF | TGTGCCACCAGGGCTACGCAGTATTTT
TRBJ2-1 | TRBD2 | TRBV2 | NA | CACSSLGGLAGDSYNEQFF | TGTGCCTGCAGTTCCCTAGGGGGACTAGCGGGGGACTCCTACAATGAGCAGTTCTTC
TRBJ2-5 | NA | TRBV5-1 | NA | CASSPTRETQYF | TGCGCCAGCAGCCCTACCCGGGAGACCCAGTACTTC
TRBJ2-7 | TRBD2 | TRBV20-1 | NA | CSAGGSGKEQYF | TGCAGTGCTGGGGGGAGCGGGAAAGAGCAGTACTTC
TRBJ2-4 | NA | TRBV2 | NA | CASSETGAVQYF | TGTGCCAGCAGTGAGACAGGCGCGGTTCAGTACTTC
TRBJ2-5 | NA | TRBV7-2 | few | CASSFVRAETQYF | TGTGCCAGCAGCTTTGTGAGGGCGGAGACCCAGTACTTC
TRBJ2-7 | TRBD1 | TRBV25-1 | NA | CASRRDRAPYEQYF | TGTGCCAGCAGAAGAGACAGGGCCCCCTACGAGCAGTACTTC
TRBJ1-5 | NA | TRBV2 | few | CASSDSMGVGNQPQHF | TGTGCCAGCAGTGATTCGATGGGAGTCGGCAATCAGCCCCAGCATTTT
TRBJ2-7 | TRBD1 | TRBV2 | few | CATTGQGNGEQYF | TGTGCCACCACGGGACAGGGAAACGGCGAGCAGTACTTC
TRBJ2-1 | NA | TRBV20-1 | few | CSARMWERNNEQFF | TGCAGTGCTAGAATGTGGGAGCGGAACAATGAGCAGTTCTTC
TRBJ2-7 | NA | TRBV5-1 | NA | CASSLSGEGGAYF | TGCGCCAGCAGCTTGTCCGGGGAGGGGGGCGCGTACTTC
TRBJ2-2 | NA | TRBV9 | few | CASSVGGGPGELFF | TGTGCCAGCAGCGTTGGAGGAGGGCCCGGGGAGCTGTTTTTT
TRBJ2-7 | TRBD1 | TRBV6-5 | few | CASSSQKGGHSYEQYF | TGTGCCAGCAGTTCCCAAAAAGGGGGCCATTCCTACGAGCAGTACTTC
TRBJ2-4 | TRBD1 | TRBV7-8 | NA | CASSMGQGGMNSIQYF | TGTGCCAGCAGCATGGGACAGGGCGGAATGAATAGCATTCAGTACTTC